This entry describes one T cell receptor beta chain. These data come from a study of cytomegalovirus exposure and HLA in healthy donors. Researchers ran the PCR with 60 Vbeta and 13 Jbeta primers. Some clones are missing from TCRdb's copy, which holds only in-frame ones; the method was immunoSEQ multiplex PCR. The sample yields approximately 140,000 clones, 55% to 75% seen once. CDR1 MNHNS and CDR2 SASEGT come from the germline V gene. The V and J ends lost 8 bases and 4 bases, in that order; junction bases with no gene match: 5. This CDR3 has 13 residues. This chain uses TRBV6-1 with TRBJ2-5; 9 bases are shared with TRBD1. The clonotype comes from a woman in her sixties or seventies in good health and CMV-seropositive. Input material: PBMCs. Here the CDR3 DNA reads TGTGCCAGCGCTCGACAGGGGGGAGAGACCCAGTACTTC. Protein: CASARQGGETQYF.